This TCR beta chain was documented in a study of blood T cell repertoires in COVID-19. This clone has a handful of counts. Here immunoSEQ multiplex PCR was the method, and the copy in TCRdb shows in-frame clones only, minus some. The data show roughly 110,000 clones, 80% to 90% seen once. This sequence originates from a human donor in a cohort sampled during active COVID-19. Source material: peripheral blood.

The CDR3 protein is CASSYPPPGGELFF. Here the CDR3 DNA reads TGTGCCAGCAGTTACCCCCCTCCCGGGGGGGAGCTGTTTTTT. This sequence joins TRBV6-2 or TRBV6-3 and TRBJ2-2; no clear D. CDR1 and CDR2 from the germline V gene are MNHEY and SVGEGT. Trimming took 2 bases from V and 8 from J, leaving 12 bases between them. This CDR3 contains 14 residues.